This T cell receptor beta chain is from a study of blood T cell repertoires in COVID-19. Background on the study: Nucleic acid was either cDNA or gDNA, and it came from T cells, B-cell-depleted T cells, or PBMCs.

The authors' processing: How many nucleated cells were present was estimated from reference gene primer amplification. Profiling relied on immunoSEQ multiplex PCR, and the TCRdb table lists in-frame clones only, not all of them. D and trimming were read from the DNA, whereas the V and J calls and clone size are those reported in that table. This sample yields around 700,000 clones, of which 90% are seen a single time; around 0.3% belongs to the top ten. Material: peripheral blood. The receptor comes from a woman younger than 30 with acute or convalescent COVID-19.

As DNA, the CDR3 is TGTGCCAGCAGCTTGGGCGGGACGGTTAATGAAAAACTGTTTTTT. Encoded protein: CASSLGGTVNEKLFF. The chain has TRBV5-6 and TRBJ1-4, with TRBD1 as a possible D gene (5 bases). The CDR3 runs 15 residues. CDR1 and CDR2 from the germline V gene are SGHDT and YYEEEE. Deletions cut 0 bases from V and 4 bases from J, with 10 bases between.